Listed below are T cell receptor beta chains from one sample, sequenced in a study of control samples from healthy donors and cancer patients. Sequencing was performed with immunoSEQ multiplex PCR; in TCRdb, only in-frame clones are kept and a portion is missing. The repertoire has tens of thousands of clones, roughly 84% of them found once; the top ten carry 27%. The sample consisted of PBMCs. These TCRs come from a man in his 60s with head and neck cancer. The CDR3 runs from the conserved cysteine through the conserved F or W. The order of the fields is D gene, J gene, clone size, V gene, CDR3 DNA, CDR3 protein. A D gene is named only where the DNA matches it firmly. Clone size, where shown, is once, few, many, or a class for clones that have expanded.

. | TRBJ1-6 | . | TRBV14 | TGTGCCAGCAGCCCCCAACGAGGGGGGAATTCACCCCTCCACTTT | CASSPQRGGNSPLHF
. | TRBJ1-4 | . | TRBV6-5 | TGTGCCAGCAGTTACTCGAGGGGGGGAGCTAATGAAAAACTGTTTTTT | CASSYSRGGANEKLFF
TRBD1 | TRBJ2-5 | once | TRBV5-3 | TGTGCCAGCTTGGGACAGGGAACGGGGGAGACCCAGTACTTC | CASLGQGTGETQYF
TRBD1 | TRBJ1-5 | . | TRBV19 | TGTGCCAGTAGTATAGATTCGGGACAGCGGACTTTATGGCCCCAGCATTTT | CASSIDSGQRTLWPQHF
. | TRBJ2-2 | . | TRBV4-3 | TGCGCCAGCAGCCAAGGCGTAAGGGGAGGCGGGGAGCTGTTTTTT | CASSQGVRGGGELFF
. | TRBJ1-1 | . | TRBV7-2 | TGTGCCAGCAGATCAGGGTCCACTGAAGCTTTCTTT | CASRSGSTEAFF
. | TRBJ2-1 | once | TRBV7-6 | TGTGCCAGCAGCTCAACAGGCCCGGAGCAGTTCTTC | CASSSTGPEQFF
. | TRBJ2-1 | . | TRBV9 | TGTGCCAGCAGCGCGTATAGTGCCGCGGACAATGAGCAGTTCTTC | CASSAYSAADNEQFF
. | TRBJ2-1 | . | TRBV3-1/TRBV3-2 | TGTGCCAGCAGCCAAGTCTGGAACCTCCGTAGCTCCTACAATGAGCAGTTCTTC | CASSQVWNLRSSYNEQFF
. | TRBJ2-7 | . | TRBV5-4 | TGTGCCAGCAGCCGGGACGGGCCCTACGAGCAGTACTTC | CASSRDGPYEQYF
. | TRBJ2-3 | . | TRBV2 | TGTGCCAGCAGAGAAAGGGGGGTGGAAGATACGCAGTATTTT | CASRERGVEDTQYF
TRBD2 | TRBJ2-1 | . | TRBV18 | TGTGCCAGCTCACCACGGAGCGGGGGGGCGAGTGAGCAGTTCTTC | CASSPRSGGASEQFF
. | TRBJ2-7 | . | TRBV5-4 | TGTGCCAGCAGCTTAGGGATGGGGACCTACGAGCAGTACTTC | CASSLGMGTYEQYF
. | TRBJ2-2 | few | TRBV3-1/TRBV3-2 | TGTGCCAGCAGCCCCACTCGGACAGCGAACACCGGGGAGCTGTTTTTT | CASSPTRTANTGELFF
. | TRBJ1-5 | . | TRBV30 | TGTGCCTGGAGTGCCCGGGGGGACCCTAGCAATCAGCCCCAGCATTTT | CAWSARGDPSNQPQHF
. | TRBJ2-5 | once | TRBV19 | TGTGCCAGTAGCAGGGGGGATAGGGAGACCCAGTACTTC | CASSRGDRETQYF
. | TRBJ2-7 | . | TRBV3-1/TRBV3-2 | TGTGCCAGCAGCCAAAGCTCCTACGAGCAGTACTTC | CASSQSSYEQYF
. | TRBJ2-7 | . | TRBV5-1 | TGCGCCAGCAGCTTAAGGGAACAGCCCAGCGAGCAGTACTTC | CASSLREQPSEQYF
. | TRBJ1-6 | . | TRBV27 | TGTGCCAGCAGTTTAAACCGAAATTCACCCCTCCACTTT | CASSLNRNSPLHF
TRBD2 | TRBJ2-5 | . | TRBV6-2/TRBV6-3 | TGTGCCAGCAGTCCCCTGGGACTAGCGGGAGAAGAGACCCAGTACTTC | CASSPLGLAGEETQYF
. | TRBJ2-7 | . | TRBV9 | TGTGCCAGCAGCGCCTCCTTAGCGGCCGGCTCCTACGAGCAGTACTTC | CASSASLAAGSYEQYF
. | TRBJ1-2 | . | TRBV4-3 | TGCGCCAGCAGCCAAGATTTGGCGACAGCTAACTATGGCTACACCTTC | CASSQDLATANYGYTF
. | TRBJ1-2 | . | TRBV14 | TGTGCCAGCAGCTCCCGAGAGGGGTGGAACTATGGCTACACCTTC | CASSSREGWNYGYTF
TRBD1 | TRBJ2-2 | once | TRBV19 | TGTGCCAGTAGTTCCGGGACAGGGGGCACCGGGGAGCTGTTTTTT | CASSSGTGGTGELFF
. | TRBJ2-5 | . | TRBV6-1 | TGTGCCAGCAAGGACAGACGAGAGACCCAGTACTTC | CASKDRRETQYF
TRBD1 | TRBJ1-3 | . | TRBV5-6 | TGTGCCAGCAGCCGGTTGACAGGGGTCCAGGATGGAAACACCATATATTTT | CASSRLTGVQDGNTIYF
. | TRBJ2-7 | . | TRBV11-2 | TGTGCCAGCAGCTTAGTCGTATACGAGCAGTACTTC | CASSLVVYEQYF
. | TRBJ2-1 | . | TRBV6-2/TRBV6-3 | TGTGCCAGCAGTTACTCACGGAGGGCCAATGAGCAGTTCTTC | CASSYSRRANEQFF
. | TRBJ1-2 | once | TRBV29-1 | TGCAGCGTTGAAGCGCCAGGGAATACAAATGGCTACACCTTC | CSVEAPGNTNGYTF
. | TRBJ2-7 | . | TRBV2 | TGTGCCAGCAGCGTCGTCTACGAGCAGTACTTC | CASSVVYEQYF
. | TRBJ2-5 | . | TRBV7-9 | TGTGCCAGCAGCGCCCAAGAGACCCAGTACTTC | CASSAQETQYF
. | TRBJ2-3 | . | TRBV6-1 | TGTGCCAGCAGTGAGTACCAAGCAGATACGCAGTATTTT | CASSEYQADTQYF
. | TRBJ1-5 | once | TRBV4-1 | TGCGCCAGCACCCTGACTGTTGGGGTTGCAGGCAATCAGCCCCAGCATTTT | CASTLTVGVAGNQPQHF
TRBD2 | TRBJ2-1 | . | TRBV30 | TGTGCCTGGAGTGTACACCTCTTCGAGCGACTAGCCAGAACCATTGTCGATGAGCAGTTCTTC | CAWSVHLFERLARTIVDEQFF
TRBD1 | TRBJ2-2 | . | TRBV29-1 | TGCAGCGTTCGACAGGGGGCAGACGGGGAGCTGTTTTTT | CSVRQGADGELFF
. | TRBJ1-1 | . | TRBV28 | TGTGCCAGCAAGGACCCGAACACTGAAGCTTTCTTT | CASKDPNTEAFF
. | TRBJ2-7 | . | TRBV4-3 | TGCGCCAGCAGCCAAGACGGAGCCAGCTACGAGCAGTACTTC | CASSQDGASYEQYF
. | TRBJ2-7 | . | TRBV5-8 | TGTGCCAGCAGCTTGGTGGGGGGTCATACCTACGAGCAGTACTTC | CASSLVGGHTYEQYF
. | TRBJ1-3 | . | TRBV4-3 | TGCGCCAGCAGCCAAGCAGTCAGGGATCGATCTGGAAACACCATATATTTT | CASSQAVRDRSGNTIYF
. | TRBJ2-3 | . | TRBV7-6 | TGTGCCAGCAGCTTAGACCCCGGTCTAGGCCTAACAGATACGCAGTATTTT | CASSLDPGLGLTDTQYF